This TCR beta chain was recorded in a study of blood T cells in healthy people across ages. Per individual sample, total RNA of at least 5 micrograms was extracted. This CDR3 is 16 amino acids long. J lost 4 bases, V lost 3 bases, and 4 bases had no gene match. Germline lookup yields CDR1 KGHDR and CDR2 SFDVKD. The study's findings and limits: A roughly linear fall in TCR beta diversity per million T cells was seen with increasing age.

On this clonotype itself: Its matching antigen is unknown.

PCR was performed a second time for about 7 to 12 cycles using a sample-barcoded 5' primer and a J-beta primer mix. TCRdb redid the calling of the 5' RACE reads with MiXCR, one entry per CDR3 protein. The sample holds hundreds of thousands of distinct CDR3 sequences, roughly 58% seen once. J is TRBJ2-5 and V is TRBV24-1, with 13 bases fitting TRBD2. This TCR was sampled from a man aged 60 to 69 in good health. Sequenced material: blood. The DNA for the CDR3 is TGTGCCACCAGTGATGCCGGACTAGCGGGGGCAGAGACCCAGTACTTC. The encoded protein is CATSDAGLAGAETQYF.